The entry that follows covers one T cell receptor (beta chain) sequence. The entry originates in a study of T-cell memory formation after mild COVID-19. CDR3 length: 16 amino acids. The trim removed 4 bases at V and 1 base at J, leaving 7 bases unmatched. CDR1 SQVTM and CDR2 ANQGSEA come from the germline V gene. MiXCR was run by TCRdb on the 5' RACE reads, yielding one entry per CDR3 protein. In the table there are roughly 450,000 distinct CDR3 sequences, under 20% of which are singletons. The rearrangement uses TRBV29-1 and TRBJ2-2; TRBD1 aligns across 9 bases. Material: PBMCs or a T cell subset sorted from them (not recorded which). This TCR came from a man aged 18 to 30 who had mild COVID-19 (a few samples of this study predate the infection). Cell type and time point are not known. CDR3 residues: CSVARSDRGNTGELFF. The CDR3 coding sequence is TGCAGCGTTGCGAGATCGGACAGGGGGAACACCGGGGAGCTGTTTTTT.